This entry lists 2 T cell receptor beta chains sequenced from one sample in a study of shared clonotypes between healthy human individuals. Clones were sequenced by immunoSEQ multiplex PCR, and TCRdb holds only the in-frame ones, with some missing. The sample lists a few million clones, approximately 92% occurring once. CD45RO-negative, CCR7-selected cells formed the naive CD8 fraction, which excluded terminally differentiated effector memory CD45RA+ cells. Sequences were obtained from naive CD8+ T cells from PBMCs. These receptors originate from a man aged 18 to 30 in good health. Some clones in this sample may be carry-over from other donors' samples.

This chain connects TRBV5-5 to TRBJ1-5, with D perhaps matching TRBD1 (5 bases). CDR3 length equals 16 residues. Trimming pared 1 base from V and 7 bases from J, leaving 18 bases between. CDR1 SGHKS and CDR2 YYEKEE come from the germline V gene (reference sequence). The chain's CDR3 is CASSLYHSRVGQPQHF. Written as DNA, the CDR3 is TGTGCCAGCAGCTTGTATCATTCCAGGGTTGGGCAGCCCCAGCATTTT.

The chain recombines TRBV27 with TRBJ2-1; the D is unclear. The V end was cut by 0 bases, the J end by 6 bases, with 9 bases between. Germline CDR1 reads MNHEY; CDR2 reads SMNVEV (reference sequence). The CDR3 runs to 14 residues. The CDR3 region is CASSLSVARNEQFF. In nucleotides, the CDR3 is TGTGCCAGCAGTTTATCGGTTGCGCGCAATGAGCAGTTCTTC.